This TCR beta chain originates from a study of control samples from healthy donors and cancer patients. The method was immunoSEQ multiplex PCR; TCRdb's version includes in-frame clones alone and lacks a portion of them. Among 90,000 to 150,000 clones, around 88% were seen once, and the ten largest hold roughly 3.4%. Between the trimmed V and J ends, which lost 3 bases and 7 bases, there was a span of 22 bases. This CDR3 region has 15 residues. The V gene's germline CDR1 is DFQATT and CDR2 SNEGSKA (reference sequence). The V call is TRBV20-1, the J call TRBJ2-7; weak D call: TRBD1 (6 bases). The sequenced material came from blood. The sequence came from a man aged 35-49 years in good health. CDR3 loop: CSASTNRGIVWEQYF. In DNA form, the CDR3 reads TGCAGTGCTAGTACTAATAGGGGGATTGTGTGGGAGCAGTACTTC.